The 24 T cell receptor beta chains reported below all come from one sample, sequenced in a study of shared clonotypes between healthy human individuals. Sequencing was performed with immunoSEQ multiplex PCR; in TCRdb, only in-frame clones are kept and a portion is missing. Altogether around 95,000 clones are present, around half being singletons, with the ten largest covering over 12%. Sample: PBMCs. The source of these receptors is a middle-aged woman in good health. Some clones in this sample may be carry-over from other donors' samples.

The genes are TRBV5-1 and TRBJ1-1; 10 bases are a match to TRBD1. The V segment lost 3 bases and the J segment 8 bases; nucleotides outside the gene matches: 4. CDR3 size: 13 residues. Per the germline V gene, CDR1 is SGHRS and CDR2 is YFSETQ. The CDR3 spells CASSSGQGREAFF. For the CDR3, the DNA is TGCGCCAGCAGCTCGGGACAGGGGCGGGAAGCTTTCTTT.

This clone appeared many times. The chain has TRBV7-9 and TRBJ2-5; the D call may be TRBD1 or TRBD2 (7 bases each). The V and J ends lost 5 bases and 3 bases respectively, with 16 bases between them. Per germline, CDR1 SEHNR and CDR2 FQNEAQ (reference sequence). CDR3 length: 15 residues. CDR3 residues: CASSPGRGLEETQYF. The CDR3 nucleotides read TGTGCCAGCAGCCCGGGGAGGGGGCTCGAAGAGACCCAGTACTTC.

The chain couples TRBV5-1 to TRBJ2-7, with 9 bases fitting TRBD1. V was pared by 4 bases and J by 3 bases, with 8 bases of the junction left unmatched. Germline CDR1 is SGHRS and CDR2 is YFSETQ. The CDR3 has 15 residues. CDR3 sequence reads: CASSPSRQGVYEQYF. The CDR3 region has the DNA TGCGCCAGCAGCCCATCTCGACAGGGGGTCTACGAGCAGTACTTC.

This clone was observed a handful of times. The J gene is TRBJ1-3, the V gene TRBV28, with a tentative D call TRBD1 (6 bases). This CDR3 region has 13 residues. V was trimmed by 10 bases and J by 0 bases, leaving 10 bases between them. Germline lookup yields CDR1 MDHEN and CDR2 SYDVKM. The CDR3 region has the DNA TGTGCCACCGAAGGGGGCTCTGGAAACACCATATATTTT. It is translated as CATEGGSGNTIYF.

A note on this clone: A far larger clone is one base from this, pointing to a likely read error. Additional DNA sequences in this sample encode the identical CDR3. The V gene is TRBV30, the J gene TRBJ1-2, with D possibly being TRBD1 (6 bases). This CDR3 comprises 14 residues. Trimming cost V 3 bases and J 2 bases, with 13 bases left between them. From germline, CDR1 is GTSNPN and CDR2 SVGIG (reference sequence). CDR3 DNA: TGTGCCTGGAGACCCCCCGGACAGAACTATGGCTACACCTTC. It yields the protein CAWRPPGQNYGYTF.

The V and J genes are TRBV7-4 and TRBJ2-5; the D gene is possibly TRBD2 (5 bases). Trimming took off 1 base at V and 5 bases at J, with 11 bases between the two ends. The CDR3 extends over 14 amino acids. Germline-derived CDR1 and CDR2 are SGHVT and SQSDAQ. CDR3 bases: TGTGCCAGCAGCTTAGGTCGGGGTATGGAGACCCAGTACTTC. It translates to CASSLGRGMETQYF.

V is TRBV4-1 and J is TRBJ2-2, with 7 bases matching TRBD2. The junction had 4 bases not matched to a gene; V was cut back by 3 bases and J by 0 bases. Germline V lookup: CDR1 MGHRA, CDR2 YSYEKL. There are 16 residues in the CDR3. The CDR3 spells CASSQRAGTNTGELFF. CDR3 DNA: TGCGCCAGCAGCCAGAGAGCGGGAACGAACACCGGGGAGCTGTTTTTT.

This clone was recorded at least ten times. The chain combines TRBV7-9 with TRBJ1-2; D gene ambiguous. V gave up 0 bases and J gave up 0 bases, with 5 bases separating them. In germline, CDR1 is SEHNR, CDR2 FQNEAQ (reference sequence). The CDR3 extends over 14 amino acids. In DNA, the CDR3 is TGTGCCAGCAGCTTAGCCGTGGCTAACTATGGCTACACCTTC. Protein product: CASSLAVANYGYTF.

V and J are TRBV28 and TRBJ1-5; D is uncertain. The CDR3 runs to 13 residues. V lost 5 bases and J lost 4, with 9 bases in between. Germline loops: CDR1 MDHEN, CDR2 SYDVKM. CDR3 sequence (DNA): TGTGCCAGCAGTAGACGTGGAAATCAGCCCCAGCATTTT. It codes for CASSRRGNQPQHF.

The chain is built from TRBV28 and TRBJ1-4; possibly TRBD1 for D (5 bases). This CDR3 is built from 14 residues. V shed 4 bases and J shed 8 bases, with 14 bases lying between them. Germline loops: CDR1 MDHEN, CDR2 SYDVKM. The CDR3 region has the DNA TGTGCCAGCAGTTACCCCGGGGGTTGGGAAAAACTGTTTTTT. Translated, it gives CASSYPGGWEKLFF.

This clone has more than one count but fewer than ten. V and J are TRBV18 and TRBJ2-1; 9 positions match TRBD2. The length of the CDR3 is 15 residues. Trimming removed 1 base from V and 8 bases from J; junction bases left unmatched: 6. The germline V gene encodes CDR1 KGHSH and CDR2 LQKENI. The chain's CDR3 is CASSPLAGVGDEQFF. CDR3 DNA: TGTGCCAGCTCACCACTAGCGGGAGTTGGCGATGAGCAGTTCTTC.

The genes are TRBV2 and TRBJ1-2; possibly TRBD1 for D (6 bases). CDR1 and CDR2 (germline): SNHLY, FYNNEI. This CDR3 region has 15 residues. The V gene lost 8 bases and the J gene lost 2 bases, with 18 bases spanning the gap. CDR3 sequence (DNA): TGTGCCAGCGGAGGTCTACAGGGTAGCAACTATGGCTACACCTTC. Its translation is CASGGLQGSNYGYTF.

CDR3 residues: CASSGGTGERYTF. DNA for the CDR3: TGTGCCAGCAGCGGAGGGACAGGAGAACGCTACACCTTC. The chain is built from TRBV5-5 and TRBJ1-2; 8 nucleotides agree with TRBD1. The germline CDR1 and CDR2 sequences are SGHKS and YYEKEE (reference sequence). Trimming took 4 bases from V and 9 from J; bases not matched to a gene: 8. The CDR3 runs 13 residues.

DNA of the CDR3: TGTGCCAGCAGTTTCTCCGGGACAGGGAACGAGCAGTACTTC. Protein sequence: CASSFSGTGNEQYF. The rearrangement joins TRBV27 to TRBJ2-7; 9 nucleotides line up with TRBD1. Trimming took 3 bases from V and 5 from J; bases not matched to a gene: 5. In germline, CDR1 is MNHEY, CDR2 SMNVEV (reference sequence). CDR3 length: 14 amino acids.

At least ten counts were recorded for this clone. The chain is built from TRBV6-6 and TRBJ2-7, with D maybe TRBD2 (5 bases). CDR3 size: 14 residues. The germline V gene has CDR1 MNHNY and CDR2 SVGAGI (reference sequence). The V gene lost 4 bases and the J gene lost 3 bases, with 13 bases spanning the gap. The CDR3 loop reads CASSFGLEGYEQYF. CDR3 DNA: TGTGCCAGCAGTTTTGGGCTAGAGGGCTACGAGCAGTACTTC.

This clone showed up many times. This CDR3 is also generated by other DNA sequences in the sample. V usage is TRBV20-1 and J usage is TRBJ2-1; D is unclear. CDR1 DFQATT and CDR2 SNEGSKA come from the germline V gene (reference sequence). This CDR3 is 10 amino acids long. Between the trimmed V and J ends, which lost 6 bases and 6 bases, there was a span of 6 bases. The CDR3 nucleotides read TGCAGTGCCCTAGTCAATGAGCAGTTCTTC. It translates to CSALVNEQFF.

This clone has just one count. The CDR3 loop reads CATQKDRSYEQYF. CDR3 coding DNA: TGTGCCACCCAAAAGGACCGATCCTACGAGCAGTACTTC. The rearrangement links TRBV6-6 to TRBJ2-7; D is ambiguous. Trimming left V 10 bases short and J 1 base short, with 14 bases between. CDR1 is MNHNY, CDR2 SVGAGI, per germline (reference sequence). The CDR3 loop spans 13 amino acids.

This chain connects TRBV19 to TRBJ2-5; 8 bases are shared with TRBD1. This CDR3 is built from 14 residues. V dropped 3 bases and J dropped 2; count of bases not matched to a gene: 2. The V gene's germline CDR1 is LNHDA and CDR2 SQIVND (reference sequence). Written as DNA, the CDR3 is TGTGCCAGTAGTATGCGGACAGGGCAAGAGACCCAGTACTTC. This translates into CASSMRTGQETQYF. The full variable domain, its missing parts supplied by reference TRBV19 and TRBJ2-5, is DGGITQSPKYLFRKEGQNVTLSCEQNLNHDAMYWYRQDPGQGLRLIYYSQIVNDFQKGDIAEGYSVSREKKESFPLTVTSAQKNPTAFYLCASSMRTGQETQYFGPGTRLLVL.

This clone has just one count. The chain is built from TRBV28 and TRBJ1-2; 9 bases fit TRBD1. This CDR3 comprises 15 residues. J lost 6 bases, V lost 4 bases, and 9 bases had no gene match. Germline lookup yields CDR1 MDHEN and CDR2 SYDVKM. CDR3 region: CASSSPIDRGDGYTF. The CDR3 DNA follows: TGTGCCAGCAGTTCACCCATTGACAGGGGGGATGGCTACACCTTC.

The chain joins TRBV29-1 to TRBJ1-5; D not resolved. This CDR3 is built from 13 residues. Looked up from germline, CDR1 is SQVTM and CDR2 is ANQGSEA. Trimming left V 5 bases short and J 9 bases short, with 17 bases between. This chain's CDR3 is CSVLLSDGRPQHF. Here the CDR3 DNA reads TGCAGCGTTTTGTTATCAGACGGACGGCCCCAGCATTTT.

This clone has ten or more counts. This sequence joins TRBV27 and TRBJ2-7, with 7 bases matching TRBD1. The germline V gene encodes CDR1 MNHEY and CDR2 SMNVEV (reference sequence). The length of the CDR3 is 13 residues. V was clipped by 4 bases and J by 4 bases; unmatched bases: 4. CDR3 nucleotide sequence: TGTGCCAGCAGTTATCGACAGGGTTACGAGCAGTACTTC. As protein: CASSYRQGYEQYF.

This clone was detected a few times. The chain links TRBV29-1 to TRBJ2-1; D not certain. Trimming removed 4 bases from V and 0 bases from J, with 7 bases in between. Germline CDR1 SQVTM, CDR2 ANQGSEA. CDR3 size: 13 residues. The CDR3 sequence is CSVGLSSYNEQFF. DNA of the CDR3: TGCAGCGTTGGACTTAGCTCCTACAATGAGCAGTTCTTC.

This chain links TRBV18 with TRBJ2-5; TRBD2 is a possible D gene (6 bases). The better agreement between TRBJ2-7 and the DNA end casts doubt on the J call. Germline CDR1 KGHSH, CDR2 LQKENI. This CDR3 has 15 residues. The DNA for the CDR3 is TGTGCCAGCTCACCTGGGGCGGGAAACTCCTACGAGCAGTACTTC. Translating it yields CASSPGAGNSYEQYF.

Notes on this clone: Just one base apart from a much larger clone, this may be a read error. The same CDR3 also results from other DNA sequences found in this sample. This chain joins TRBV18 and TRBJ2-6; D unresolved. The CDR3 runs 16 residues. The V gene lost 3 bases and the J gene lost 0 bases, with 9 bases spanning the gap. Germline V CDR1 and CDR2: KGHSH, LQKENI. CDR3 nucleotides: TGTGCCAGCTCACCGTCCGAGAACTCTGGGGCCAACGTCCTGACTTTC. This codes for CASSPSENSGANVLTF.